This TCR beta chain was obtained from a study of blood T cell repertoires in COVID-19. The length of the CDR3 is 13 residues. Germline V gene lookup returns CDR1 SQVTM and CDR2 ANQGSEA. Trimming cost V 7 bases and J 8 bases, with 20 bases left between them. Sequenced by immunoSEQ multiplex PCR; TCRdb stores in-frame clones only, minus some. Seen here are 200,000 to 250,000 clones, around 83% observed once, and the top ten hold roughly 2.8%. The V and J genes are TRBV29-1 and TRBJ1-2; D gene uncertain. The receptor was derived from a man aged 45-60 years with active or convalescent COVID-19. The sample consisted of peripheral blood. CDR3 in DNA: TGCAGCGCCCTACCAACCCAGAACAGAGGCTACACCTTC. Its protein is CSALPTQNRGYTF.